These 15 T cell receptor beta chains were sequenced from one sample in a study of CD8+ T cells in alopecia areata. Sequencing used cDNA as its template, made by extracting RNA and reverse transcribing it. TCRdb's copy holds only in-frame clones and misses some; the assay was immunoSEQ multiplex PCR. The sample contains more than 90,000 clones, under 40% of which appear only once. The specimen was CD4+ T cells sorted from blood. The receptor set was obtained from a human donor with alopecia areata.

This clone was picked up a small number of times. The chain uses TRBV5-1 and TRBJ2-1, with D uncertain. The germline V and J ends were trimmed by 4 bases and 9 bases, with 17 bases remaining between them. Germline assignment: CDR1 SGHRS and CDR2 YFSETQ. The CDR3 consists of 14 residues. CDR3 sequence reads: CASSPDVSAIEQFF. The CDR3 nucleotides read TGCGCCAGCAGCCCGGATGTCTCGGCAATTGAGCAGTTCTTC.

This clone was counted a few times. The gene calls are TRBV7-9 and TRBJ2-1; D is possibly TRBD1 or TRBD2 (5 bases each). Trimming took off 5 bases at V and 15 bases at J, with 17 bases between the two ends. Germline V gives CDR1 SEHNR, CDR2 FQNEAQ (reference sequence). The CDR3 is 12 amino acids. Here the CDR3 DNA reads TGTGCCAGCAGCCCCCAGGGAGATCCGCCGTTCTTC. Translating it yields CASSPQGDPPFF.

The chain couples TRBV18 to TRBJ2-1, with 7 nucleotides matching TRBD2. The ends lost 0 bases at V and 7 bases at J; junction bases unmatched: 9. From germline, CDR1 is KGHSH and CDR2 LQKENI. The CDR3 has 16 amino acids. The CDR3 loop is CASSPPLVQGGNEQFF. CDR3 sequence (DNA): TGTGCCAGCTCACCACCTCTTGTGCAGGGAGGGAATGAGCAGTTCTTC. The variable domain in full, with the rest retrieved from reference TRBV18 and TRBJ2-1, is NAGVMQNPRHLVRRRGQEARLRCSPMKGHSHVYWYRQLPEEGLKFMVYLQKENIIDESGMPKERFSAEFPKEGPSILRIQQVVRGDSAAYFCASSPPLVQGGNEQFFGPGTRLTVL.

This clone turned up a few times. The rearrangement joins TRBV6-6 to TRBJ2-3; D unclear. Trimming removed 7 bases at V and 1 base at J, with 15 bases between. Germline CDR1 reads MNHNY; CDR2 reads SVGAGI (reference sequence). CDR3 length equals 15 residues. CDR3 residues: CASITHAGRTDTQYF. The CDR3 coding sequence is TGTGCCAGCATCACCCACGCCGGACGCACAGATACGCAGTATTTT.

This clone showed up just a few times. This chain links TRBV9 with TRBJ1-1; no clear D. Germline CDR1 reads SGDLS; CDR2 reads YYNGEE. The germline V and J ends were trimmed by 0 bases and 3 bases, with 9 bases remaining between them. The CDR3 extends over 14 amino acids. DNA for the CDR3: TGTGCCAGCAGCGTAGGGATGGCCTACACTGAAGCTTTCTTT. Its protein is CASSVGMAYTEAFF.

This chain joins TRBV28 and TRBJ2-5; no firm D call. The CDR3 contains 13 residues. The ends were cut back, 3 bases at V and 3 bases at J, with 8 bases in the middle. Per the germline V gene, CDR1 is MDHEN and CDR2 is SYDVKM. CDR3 sequence: CASSLSFEETQYF. Written as DNA, the CDR3 is TGTGCCAGCAGTTTGAGTTTCGAAGAGACCCAGTACTTC.

This chain uses TRBV29-1 with TRBJ2-5; 8 positions match TRBD1. CDR3 length equals 13 residues. The germline V gene encodes CDR1 SQVTM and CDR2 ANQGSEA. The V and J ends lost 0 bases and 5 bases, in that order; junction bases with no gene match: 2. This CDR3 reads CSVEDQGAETQYF. CDR3 DNA sequence: TGCAGCGTTGAAGATCAGGGGGCGGAGACCCAGTACTTC.

V usage is TRBV19 and J usage is TRBJ2-7; 9 nucleotides agree with TRBD1. The J segment lost 2 bases and the V segment lost 5 bases, leaving 13 bases of the junction unmatched. The CDR3 contains 17 residues. The V gene's germline CDR1 is LNHDA and CDR2 SQIVND (reference sequence). Written as DNA, the CDR3 is TGTGCCAGTAGTTTCCGACTCTGGACAGGGGTGGCCTACGAGCAGTACTTC. This encodes CASSFRLWTGVAYEQYF.

The chain is built from TRBV27 and TRBJ2-5; D gene uncertain. V was trimmed by 6 bases and J by 5 bases, leaving 16 bases between them. Looked up from germline, CDR1 is MNHEY and CDR2 is SMNVEV (reference sequence). This CDR3 is built from 14 residues. The CDR3 here is CASRLIWGTETQYF. In DNA form, the CDR3 reads TGTGCCAGCAGACTGATCTGGGGAACGGAGACCCAGTACTTC.

The V and J genes are TRBV29-1 and TRBJ1-2; no clear D gene. Trimming pared 7 bases from V and 7 bases from J, leaving 13 bases between. From germline, CDR1 is SQVTM and CDR2 ANQGSEA. There are 11 residues in the CDR3. CDR3 nucleotides: TGCAGCGCCTCGACAAGCGTTGGCTACACCTTC. Its translation: CSASTSVGYTF.

The chain couples TRBV4-3 to TRBJ2-7, with 10 nucleotides matching TRBD2. Germline values: CDR1 LGHNA, CDR2 YSLEER. The CDR3 is 14 residues long. Trimming at V came to 4 bases and at J to 6 bases, leaving 6 bases not matched to a gene. In nucleotides, the CDR3 is TGCGCCAGCAGCCGGCTAGCGGGAGAGGGCGAGCAGTACTTC. Residues: CASSRLAGEGEQYF.

This chain joins TRBV4-3 and TRBJ1-5; 8 bases agree with TRBD1. The CDR3 loop spans 16 amino acids. Germline CDR1 LGHNA, CDR2 YSLEER. V gave up 0 bases and J gave up 6 bases; unmatched junction bases: 7. CDR3 DNA: TGCGCCAGCAGCCAAGAGGCAGGGGGCAGTGGTCAGCCCCAGCATTTT. It encodes CASSQEAGGSGQPQHF.

For the CDR3, the DNA is TGCGCCAGCAGCCCGGGACAGAGCTATGGCTACACCTTC. The encoded protein is CASSPGQSYGYTF. The rearrangement uses TRBV5-1 and TRBJ1-2; 7 bases are a match to TRBD1. The CDR3 covers 13 residues. The V gene end was trimmed by 4 bases and the J gene end by 4 bases; junction bases not matched to a gene: 4. CDR1 SGHRS and CDR2 YFSETQ come from the germline V gene.

The chain joins TRBV25-1 to TRBJ2-7; D is unresolved. The germline V and J ends were trimmed by 7 bases and 5 bases, with 3 bases remaining between them. CDR1 MGHDK and CDR2 SYGVNS come from the germline V gene. The length of the CDR3 is 9 residues. CDR3 nucleotides: TGTGCCAGCACCCACGAGCAGTACTTC. It specifies CASTHEQYF.

This clone was seen a handful of times. The CDR3 DNA follows: TGTGCCAGCAGAAGGACAGGACTGGGCACAGATACGCAGTATTTT. This sequence encodes CASRRTGLGTDTQYF. The chain joins TRBV28 to TRBJ2-3; 7 nucleotides match TRBD1. The CDR3 runs 15 residues. V trimming: 6 bases; J trimming: 1 base; junction bases outside the gene matches: 7. Germline loops: CDR1 MDHEN, CDR2 SYDVKM.